This TCR beta chain was captured in a study of Ad26.COV2.S vaccination and SARS-CoV-2 variants. Deletions cut 1 base from V and 0 bases from J, with 11 bases between. Germline CDR1 reads SGHRS; CDR2 reads YFSETQ. The CDR3 totals 15 residues. The method was immunoSEQ multiplex PCR; TCRdb's version includes in-frame clones alone and lacks a portion of them. The table shows around 450,000 clones, with around 89% occurring only once. This clone has a handful of counts. Treatment of the sample: roughly 19 received Ad26.COV2.S at low or high dose, single or two shots; 5 received placebo; per-sample allocation not given. Collection of samples fell on day 63 after the first vaccine or placebo injection.

This receptor was identified in a person aged 18-60 years who received the Ad26.COV2.S COVID-19 vaccine or a placebo. The source material was peripheral blood, sampled in a trial of Ad26.COV2.S vaccine versus placebo. This chain links TRBV5-1 with TRBJ2-7; D ambiguous. The CDR3 sequence: CASSLQLGTSYEQYF. CDR3 nucleotide sequence: TGCGCCAGCAGCTTGCAGCTAGGTACCTCCTACGAGCAGTACTTC.